Shown below are 30 T cell receptor beta chains from a single sample sequenced in a study of graft-versus-host responses after intestinal transplantation. No cognate antigen is known for these TCRs. Profiling relied on immunoSEQ multiplex PCR, and the TCRdb table lists in-frame clones only, not all of them. The table includes just under 85,000 clones, approximately 89% detected once. The sequences come from unstimulated CD8+ T cells sorted from spleen or lymph node cells, collected before transplant. The receptors stem from a human donor who was the organ donor for an intestinal transplant.

V is TRBV27 and J is TRBJ1-1, with D hard to call. The CDR3 loop spans 16 amino acids. Germline values: CDR1 MNHEY, CDR2 SMNVEV (reference sequence). V shed 2 bases and J shed 0 bases, with 13 bases lying between them. The CDR3 DNA is TGTGCCAGCAGTTTAGGGCCCCGGAGCCTGAACACTGAAGCTTTCTTT. Translation gives CASSLGPRSLNTEAFF.

In this sample, this clone turned up once. V and J are TRBV9 and TRBJ2-1; D gene uncertain. The germline V gene encodes CDR1 SGDLS and CDR2 YYNGEE. V gave up 0 bases and J gave up 4 bases, with 11 bases separating them. CDR3 size: 15 residues. The CDR3 region is CASSVDGVGYNEQFF. The DNA for the CDR3 is TGTGCCAGCAGCGTAGATGGCGTGGGTTACAATGAGCAGTTCTTC.

This clone has a single count. The chain employs TRBV30 and TRBJ1-1; D gene unclear. The germline gives CDR1 GTSNPN, CDR2 SVGIG (reference sequence). V shed 0 bases and J shed 12 bases, with 14 bases lying between them. The CDR3 runs to 12 residues. CDR3 bases: TGTGCCTGGAGTGTACATCCAGGTTGGACTTTCTTT. It codes for CAWSVHPGWTFF. The full variable domain, its missing parts supplied by reference TRBV30 and TRBJ1-1, is SQTIHQWPATLVQPVGSPLSLECTVEGTSNPNLYWYRQAAGRGLQLLFYSVGIGQISSEVPQNLSASRPQDRQFILSSKKLLLSDSGFYLCAWSVHPGWTFFGQGTRLTVV.

The V and J genes are TRBV5-1 and TRBJ2-7; 7 nucleotides line up with TRBD1. Germline values: CDR1 SGHRS, CDR2 YFSETQ. There are 15 residues in the CDR3. After removal of 0 bases from V and 2 bases from J, the junction contained 5 bases not matched to a gene. The CDR3 here is CASSLEWDRTYEQYF. In nucleotides, the CDR3 is TGCGCCAGCAGCTTGGAGTGGGACAGAACCTACGAGCAGTACTTC.

The chain joins TRBV19 to TRBJ1-1; 11 nucleotides agree with TRBD1. The junction had 2 bases not matched to a gene; V was cut back by 3 bases and J by 5 bases. The CDR3 spans 14 residues. CDR1 and CDR2 from the germline V gene are LNHDA and SQIVND (reference sequence). CDR3 sequence reads: CASSMGTGGTEAFF. CDR3 coding DNA: TGTGCCAGTAGTATGGGGACAGGGGGGACTGAAGCTTTCTTT. Variable domain in full (rest from reference TRBV19 and TRBJ1-1): DGGITQSPKYLFRKEGQNVTLSCEQNLNHDAMYWYRQDPGQGLRLIYYSQIVNDFQKGDIAEGYSVSREKKESFPLTVTSAQKNPTAFYLCASSMGTGGTEAFFGQGTRLTVV.

This rearrangement joins TRBV7-9 to TRBJ1-4, with 9 nucleotides matching TRBD1. Germline CDR1 reads SEHNR; CDR2 reads FQNEAQ (reference sequence). The V and J ends lost 4 bases and 4 bases, in that order; junction bases with no gene match: 10. This CDR3 is built from 17 residues. The CDR3 region has the DNA TGTGCCAGCAGCTCCGTGGGGACAGGGATCGGTAATGAAAAACTGTTTTTT. Protein product: CASSSVGTGIGNEKLFF.

The chain combines TRBV11-2 with TRBJ2-5; no definite D call. The CDR3 consists of 16 residues. V was pared by 2 bases and J by 4 bases, with 17 bases between. Per germline, CDR1 SGHAT and CDR2 FQNNGV. CDR3: CASSLMVASELETQYF. Written as DNA, the CDR3 is TGTGCCAGCAGCTTAATGGTCGCGAGCGAGCTAGAGACCCAGTACTTC. The whole variable domain, filled in from reference TRBV11-2 and TRBJ2-5, reads EAGVAQSPRYKIIEKRQSVAFWCNPISGHATLYWYQQILGQGPKLLIQFQNNGVVDDSQLPKDRFSAERLKGVDSTLKIQPAKLEDSAVYLCASSLMVASELETQYFGPGTRLLVL.

The V gene is TRBV9, the J gene TRBJ1-1; no firm D call. CDR3 size: 17 residues. Germline values: CDR1 SGDLS, CDR2 YYNGEE. With 3 bases removed from V and 3 bases from J, the gap between germline ends came to 21 bases. The CDR3, as DNA: TGTGCCAGCAGCGGACACCGGGCCACCAACGCCCACACTGAAGCTTTCTTT. This sequence encodes CASSGHRATNAHTEAFF.

The gene calls are TRBV5-1 and TRBJ2-3, with 11 positions matching TRBD2. V lost 7 bases, J lost 3 bases, and 4 bases stayed unmatched. CDR3 length: 14 residues. Germline V gene sequence: CDR1 SGHRS, CDR2 YFSETQ. The CDR3 is CASRLAGLTDTQYF. The CDR3 DNA reads as TGCGCCAGCCGACTAGCGGGACTTACAGATACGCAGTATTTT.

The genes are TRBV5-4 and TRBJ2-1; 11 bases align to TRBD2. Germline V gives CDR1 SGHNT, CDR2 YYREEE (reference sequence). The J segment lost 9 bases and the V segment lost 4 bases, leaving 9 bases of the junction unmatched. The CDR3 runs 15 residues. CDR3 sequence reads: CASSPGLAVWGEQFF. The CDR3 nucleotides read TGTGCCAGCAGCCCGGGACTAGCGGTCTGGGGTGAGCAGTTCTTC.

The chain couples TRBV5-4 to TRBJ2-1; TRBD2 agrees at 12 bases. This CDR3 comprises 16 residues. Germline loops: CDR1 SGHNT, CDR2 YYREEE (reference sequence). Unmatched junction bases numbered 2, after V lost 0 bases and J lost 4 bases. Here the CDR3 DNA reads TGTGCCAGCAGCTTGGTGGGACTAGCGGGTTACAATGAGCAGTTCTTC. The encoded protein is CASSLVGLAGYNEQFF.

The CDR3 DNA is TGTGCCAGCAGCCTCGGAGGACTTAATGAAAAACTGTTTTTT. This gives the protein CASSLGGLNEKLFF. The rearrangement uses TRBV5-6 and TRBJ1-4; D is undetermined. Germline CDR1 SGHDT, CDR2 YYEEEE. CDR3 length: 14 residues. V was clipped by 4 bases and J by 4 bases, with 11 bases between them.

Turning to this clone: The junction shows a germline mismatch at one end, possibly a read error. CDR3 coding DNA: TGTGCCAGCAGGGAAGTACTAGCTTCACAGTTCTTC. Its protein product is CASREVLASQFF. The chain has TRBV2 and TRBJ2-1, with a weak D call TRBD2 (6 bases). The CDR3 covers 12 residues. Per the germline V gene, CDR1 is SNHLY and CDR2 is FYNNEI.

This clone has a handful of counts. CDR3 DNA sequence: TGCGCCAGCAGCTTGGTACAGGGGGTGGACATTCAGTACTTC. Its protein product is CASSLVQGVDIQYF. The chain joins TRBV5-1 to TRBJ2-4, with 8 positions matching TRBD1. The germline V gene has CDR1 SGHRS and CDR2 YFSETQ. This CDR3 is 14 amino acids long. V shed 0 bases, J shed 8 bases, and the junction held 4 bases outside the gene matches.

This chain uses TRBV27 with TRBJ2-2; D is uncertain. Trimming pared 7 bases from V and 0 bases from J, leaving 12 bases between. Germline CDR1 MNHEY, CDR2 SMNVEV (reference sequence). This CDR3 is 15 amino acids long. CDR3 region: CASTSLTANTGELFF. The CDR3 bases are TGTGCCAGCACCTCTCTGACCGCGAACACCGGGGAGCTGTTTTTT.

This clone came up once. V is TRBV7-8 and J is TRBJ2-3; TRBD2 matches 10 bases. The CDR3 runs 16 residues. V lost 5 bases, J lost 4 bases, and 9 bases stayed unmatched. Germline V gene lookup returns CDR1 SGHVS and CDR2 FQNEAQ. CDR3 DNA sequence: TGTGCCAGCAGCACTAAGAGCGGGAGGGCCCCAGATACGCAGTATTTT. Translated, it gives CASSTKSGRAPDTQYF. Using reference TRBV7-8 and TRBJ2-3 for the parts outside the CDR3, the full variable domain is GAGVSQSPRYKVAKRGQDVALRCDPISGHVSLFWYQQALGQGPEFLTYFQNEAQLDKSGLPSDRFFAERPEGSVSTLKIQRTQQEDSAVYLCASSTKSGRAPDTQYFGPGTRLTVL.

This clone was detected once. The V call is TRBV19, the J call TRBJ1-2; D gene unclear. Germline V gene data show CDR1 as LNHDA and CDR2 as SQIVND (reference sequence). The CDR3 consists of 14 residues. V gave up 6 bases and J gave up 1 base, with 12 bases separating them. CDR3: CASRAWSVNYGYTF. The CDR3 DNA follows: TGTGCCAGTAGGGCGTGGTCGGTTAACTATGGCTACACCTTC. Based on the CDR3 plus reference TRBV19 and TRBJ1-2, the full variable domain is DGGITQSPKYLFRKEGQNVTLSCEQNLNHDAMYWYRQDPGQGLRLIYYSQIVNDFQKGDIAEGYSVSREKKESFPLTVTSAQKNPTAFYLCASRAWSVNYGYTFGSGTRLTVV.

J is TRBJ2-1 and V is TRBV2, with D unclear. There are 11 residues in the CDR3. V was pared by 7 bases and J by 5 bases, with 6 bases between. The germline gives CDR1 SNHLY, CDR2 FYNNEI. The chain's CDR3 is CASKNHNEQFF. The CDR3 DNA is TGTGCCAGCAAGAACCACAATGAGCAGTTCTTC.

This chain joins TRBV7-6 and TRBJ2-5, with D perhaps matching TRBD2 (7 bases). V shed 5 bases and J shed 2 bases, with 15 bases lying between them. This CDR3 is 15 amino acids long. Germline assignment: CDR1 SGHVS and CDR2 FNYEAQ. Here the CDR3 reads CASSLSEGGQETQYF. CDR3 nucleotide sequence: TGTGCCAGCAGCCTATCCGAGGGGGGGCAAGAGACCCAGTACTTC.

The chain is built from TRBV5-6 and TRBJ2-7, with 7 bases fitting TRBD2. The V and J ends lost 2 bases and 5 bases, in that order; junction bases with no gene match: 13. The CDR3 has 16 residues. The germline V gene has CDR1 SGHDT and CDR2 YYEEEE. As DNA, the CDR3 is TGTGCCAGCAGCTTAGGCGCGACTAGCTGGGGGAACGAGCAGTACTTC. This encodes CASSLGATSWGNEQYF.

The chain carries TRBV19 and TRBJ2-7; the D gene is possibly TRBD2 (7 bases). The CDR3 consists of 16 residues. Per the germline V gene, CDR1 is LNHDA and CDR2 is SQIVND (reference sequence). Trimming removed 0 bases at V and 5 bases at J, with 17 bases between. The CDR3 DNA is TGTGCCAGTAGTATAGACAGCGGGACATTCAGCAACGAGCAGTACTTC. This translates into CASSIDSGTFSNEQYF.

The chain uses TRBV6-5 and TRBJ1-2; D perhaps matches TRBD1 (6 bases). The V gene's germline CDR1 is MNHEY and CDR2 SVGAGI. The CDR3 is 15 amino acids. V was clipped by 6 bases and J by 0 bases, with 14 bases between them. CDR3 amino acids: CASSDGTGTNYGYTF. CDR3 nucleotides: TGTGCCAGCAGCGACGGTACAGGGACTAACTATGGCTACACCTTC.

This clone was recorded a few times. This rearrangement joins TRBV2 to TRBJ1-1; 7 bases are a match to TRBD1. Germline values: CDR1 SNHLY, CDR2 FYNNEI. V was pared by 4 bases and J by 8 bases, with 19 bases of the junction left unmatched. This CDR3 comprises 17 residues. The chain's CDR3 is CASSVNRARTGVQEAFF. DNA for the CDR3: TGTGCCAGCAGTGTAAATAGGGCAAGAACAGGGGTTCAAGAAGCTTTCTTT. Together with reference TRBV2 and TRBJ1-1, the CDR3 gives the full variable domain: EPEVTQTPSHQVTQMGQEVILRCVPISNHLYFYWYRQILGQKVEFLVSFYNNEISEKSEIFDDQFSVERPDGSNFTLKIRSTKLEDSAMYFCASSVNRARTGVQEAFFGQGTRLTVV.

The chain recombines TRBV5-6 with TRBJ2-7, with 7 positions matching TRBD2. J was trimmed by 0 bases and V by 2 bases; bases with no gene match: 2. From germline, CDR1 is SGHDT and CDR2 YYEEEE. The CDR3 length is 14 residues. The CDR3 loop reads CASSLAGNSYEQYF. CDR3 DNA: TGTGCCAGCAGCTTAGCGGGAAACTCCTACGAGCAGTACTTC.

The rearrangement joins TRBV4-3 to TRBJ2-7, with D hard to call. The CDR3 length is 15 residues. Germline assignment: CDR1 LGHNA and CDR2 YSLEER. Trimming stripped 3 bases from V and 6 bases from J, with 18 bases between. The CDR3, as DNA: TGCGCCAGCAGCCACTCCCGGGCCAGCGACTCCGAGCAGTACTTC. Residues: CASSHSRASDSEQYF.

J is TRBJ1-1 and V is TRBV19; D is unresolved. CDR1 and CDR2 (germline): LNHDA, SQIVND (reference sequence). The CDR3 covers 14 residues. The V end was cut by 3 bases, the J end by 5 bases, with 13 bases between. For the CDR3, the DNA is TGTGCCAGTAGTATGGCGGGTGTTAGGACTGAAGCTTTCTTT. It translates to CASSMAGVRTEAFF.

The CDR3 DNA reads TGTGCCAGCAGCCAAGGGGGCTTCCTCGAAGGCTACACCTTC. Its translation: CASSQGGFLEGYTF. The chain couples TRBV13 to TRBJ1-2, with TRBD1 identical over 7 bases. The CDR3 totals 14 residues. Germline V gene lookup returns CDR1 PRHDT and CDR2 FYEKMQ (reference sequence). V trimming: 5 bases; J trimming: 8 bases; junction bases outside the gene matches: 11.

The chain couples TRBV19 to TRBJ2-1; D gene unclear. The V and J ends lost 1 base and 0 bases respectively, with 16 bases between them. Germline assignment: CDR1 LNHDA and CDR2 SQIVND (reference sequence). The CDR3 spans 18 residues. The CDR3 region is CASSIVAAAVSSYNEQFF. The CDR3 bases are TGTGCCAGTAGTATAGTGGCGGCGGCGGTAAGCTCCTACAATGAGCAGTTCTTC.

The V and J genes are TRBV5-5 and TRBJ2-2, with TRBD2 identical over 8 bases. From germline, CDR1 is SGHKS and CDR2 YYEKEE (reference sequence). The CDR3 extends over 15 amino acids. V lost 4 bases to trimming and J lost 7 bases; unmatched junction nucleotides: 9. CDR3 in amino acids: CASSPYSGAGGELFF. The CDR3 coding sequence is TGTGCCAGCAGCCCCTATAGCGGGGCGGGCGGGGAGCTGTTTTTT.

The CDR3 bases are TGTGCCAGCAGTGGGACAGTAGACTACGAGCAGTACTTC. This codes for CASSGTVDYEQYF. This chain connects TRBV6-5 to TRBJ2-7, with TRBD1 matching over 7 bases. The V and J ends lost 5 bases and 3 bases, in that order; junction bases with no gene match: 4. The length of the CDR3 is 13 residues. Germline V CDR1 and CDR2: MNHEY, SVGAGI.